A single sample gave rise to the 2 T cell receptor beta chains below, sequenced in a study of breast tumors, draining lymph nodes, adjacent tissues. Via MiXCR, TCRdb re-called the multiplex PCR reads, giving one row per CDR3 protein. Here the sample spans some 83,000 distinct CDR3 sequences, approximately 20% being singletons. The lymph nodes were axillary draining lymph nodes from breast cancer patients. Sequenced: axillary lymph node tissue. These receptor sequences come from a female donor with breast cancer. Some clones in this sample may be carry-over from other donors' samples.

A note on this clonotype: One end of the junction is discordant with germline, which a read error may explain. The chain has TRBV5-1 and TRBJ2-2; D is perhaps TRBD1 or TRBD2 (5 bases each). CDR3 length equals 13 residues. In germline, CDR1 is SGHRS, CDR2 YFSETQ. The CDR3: CASSSGHTGELLF. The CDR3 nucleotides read TGCGCCAGCAGCTCCGGACACACCGGGGAGCTGCTTTTT.

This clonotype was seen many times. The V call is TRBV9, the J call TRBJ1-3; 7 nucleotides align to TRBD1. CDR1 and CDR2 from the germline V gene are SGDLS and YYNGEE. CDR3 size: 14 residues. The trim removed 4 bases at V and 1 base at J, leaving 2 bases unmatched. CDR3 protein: CASSPGQSGNTIYF. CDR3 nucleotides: TGTGCCAGCAGCCCGGGACAGTCTGGAAACACCATATATTTT.